The 31 T cell receptor beta chains reported below all come from one sample, sequenced in a study of shared clonotypes between healthy human individuals. Sequencing used immunoSEQ multiplex PCR; TCRdb keeps in-frame clones, though not all of them. The sample shows about 2.3 million clones, less than 95% of them seen only once. The sample was naive CD4+ T cells from PBMCs. Stated subset: CD45RA+ positively selected. The origin of the receptors is a young man in good health. Some clones in this sample may be carry-over from other donors' samples.

This chain links TRBV9 with TRBJ1-4; 12 bases line up with TRBD1. The junction had 12 bases not matched to a gene; V was cut back by 4 bases and J by 8 bases. The CDR3 contains 17 residues. Germline V gives CDR1 SGDLS, CDR2 YYNGEE. The CDR3 sequence: CASSSGTGGGSGEKLFF. CDR3 sequence (DNA): TGTGCCAGCAGCTCCGGGACAGGGGGCGGCTCGGGGGAAAAACTGTTTTTT.

The gene calls are TRBV28 and TRBJ2-2; D is unclear. V lost 7 bases, J lost 4 bases, and 19 bases lay in between. The CDR3 spans 16 residues. The germline CDR1 and CDR2 sequences are MDHEN and SYDVKM. CDR3 in amino acids: CASTPSGVGSTGELFF. The DNA for the CDR3 is TGTGCCAGCACTCCCTCTGGGGTTGGTAGCACCGGGGAGCTGTTTTTT.

The chain uses TRBV5-4 and TRBJ1-3; D gene uncertain. V was clipped by 2 bases and J by 4 bases, with 7 bases between them. Germline V CDR1 and CDR2: SGHNT, YYREEE (reference sequence). The CDR3 has 13 amino acids. The CDR3 protein is CASSFPDGNTIYF. DNA for the CDR3: TGTGCCAGCAGCTTCCCAGACGGAAACACCATATATTTT.

V usage is TRBV4-1 and J usage is TRBJ1-4, with a possible D match to TRBD1 (6 bases). V lost 1 base, J lost 7 bases, and 13 bases lay in between. The CDR3 runs 15 residues. Germline V gene sequence: CDR1 MGHRA, CDR2 YSYEKL. The chain's CDR3 is CASSQVRSGAEKLFF. The CDR3 DNA reads TGCGCCAGCAGCCAAGTGCGGTCAGGGGCTGAAAAACTGTTTTTT.

The chain couples TRBV5-1 to TRBJ1-2, with 9 bases aligning to TRBD1. Germline values: CDR1 SGHRS, CDR2 YFSETQ. After removal of 4 bases from V and 3 bases from J, the junction contained 13 bases not matched to a gene. This CDR3 has 17 amino acids. The CDR3 sequence is CASSPRDRALTDYGYTF. The DNA of the CDR3 is TGCGCCAGCAGCCCCCGGGACAGGGCCCTCACGGACTATGGCTACACCTTC.

In the case of this clone: The junction and the germline gene differ at one end; a read error may be behind it. Other nucleotide sequences from this sample produce the same CDR3. The chain joins TRBV5-1 to TRBJ2-7; TRBD2 matches at 9 bases. The CDR3 consists of 18 residues. Germline loops: CDR1 SGHRS, CDR2 YFSETQ. The DNA for the CDR3 is TGTGCCAGCAGCCCCCGGAGGTGGTCTAGCGGGACCCCCTACGAGCAGTACTTC. Residues: CASSPRRWSSGTPYEQYF.

This chain links TRBV4-1 with TRBJ1-4, with 7 bases identical to TRBD1. The CDR3 is 14 residues long. The germline V gene has CDR1 MGHRA and CDR2 YSYEKL. J was trimmed by 8 bases and V by 5 bases; bases with no gene match: 8. CDR3 sequence: CASSNRQGSEKLFF. The CDR3 DNA follows: TGCGCCAGCAGCAACAGACAGGGTTCGGAAAAACTGTTTTTT.

The V call is TRBV27, the J call TRBJ1-4; D may be TRBD1 (6 bases). Germline V CDR1 and CDR2: MNHEY, SMNVEV (reference sequence). The CDR3 length is 15 residues. Trimming removed 3 bases at V and 8 bases at J, with 16 bases between. The CDR3 bases are TGTGCCAGCAGTTTTAACCAGGGGAAGCCGGAAAAACTGTTTTTT. It translates to CASSFNQGKPEKLFF.

This chain joins TRBV28 and TRBJ1-5; the D is unclear. The germline V and J ends were trimmed by 0 bases and 6 bases, with 21 bases remaining between them. The length of the CDR3 is 18 residues. Per the germline V gene, CDR1 is MDHEN and CDR2 is SYDVKM. This CDR3 is CASSLWEIGSGRGQPQHF. CDR3 DNA: TGTGCCAGCAGTTTATGGGAGATAGGGTCCGGGCGGGGTCAGCCCCAGCATTTT.

The genes are TRBV2 and TRBJ2-7; 8 bases map to TRBD2. Germline V gene lookup returns CDR1 SNHLY and CDR2 FYNNEI. The CDR3 is 15 amino acids. J lost 4 bases, V lost 4 bases, and 9 bases had no gene match. The CDR3 nucleotides read TGTGCCAGCAGTGTCAGTAGAACTAGCGGATACGAGCAGTACTTC. This sequence encodes CASSVSRTSGYEQYF. Combining the CDR3 with reference TRBV2 and TRBJ2-7 gives the whole variable domain EPEVTQTPSHQVTQMGQEVILRCVPISNHLYFYWYRQILGQKVEFLVSFYNNEISEKSEIFDDQFSVERPDGSNFTLKIRSTKLEDSAMYFCASSVSRTSGYEQYFGPGTRLTVT.

This sequence joins TRBV7-2 and TRBJ2-3, with 11 bases identical to TRBD2. The V segment lost 10 bases and the J segment 1 base; nucleotides outside the gene matches: 4. From germline, CDR1 is SGHTA and CDR2 FQGNSA. The CDR3 is 14 residues long. In nucleotides, the CDR3 is TGTGCCACCCCACTAGCGGGAGGCACAGATACGCAGTATTTT. This encodes CATPLAGGTDTQYF.

CDR3 loop: CASSLTHLSGELFF. The CDR3 DNA is TGTGCCAGCAGCTTAACACATTTGTCCGGGGAGCTGTTTTTT. The gene calls are TRBV7-3 and TRBJ2-2; D ambiguous. CDR3 length: 14 residues. V was pared by 0 bases and J by 6 bases, with 8 bases between. Germline loops: CDR1 SGHTA, CDR2 FQGTGA.

The chain combines TRBV5-1 with TRBJ1-1; D possibly corresponds to TRBD1 (6 bases). Trimming cost V 4 bases and J 10 bases, with 20 bases left between them. The CDR3 contains 14 residues. In germline, CDR1 is SGHRS, CDR2 YFSETQ. CDR3 loop: CASSMEGPGAGAFF. CDR3 DNA: TGCGCCAGCAGCATGGAAGGGCCAGGGGCTGGAGCTTTCTTT. The full variable domain, rest sourced from reference TRBV5-1 and TRBJ1-1, is KAGVTQTPRYLIKTRGQQVTLSCSPISGHRSVSWYQQTPGQGLQFLFEYFSETQRNKGNFPGRFSGRQFSNSRSEMNVSTLELGDSALYLCASSMEGPGAGAFFGQGTRLTVV.

The chain employs TRBV9 and TRBJ2-7, with 10 bases fitting TRBD2. The CDR3 covers 15 residues. The germline V gene encodes CDR1 SGDLS and CDR2 YYNGEE. The ends lost 1 base at V and 4 bases at J; junction bases unmatched: 5. For the CDR3, the DNA is TGTGCCAGCAGCGTAACTAGCGGGAAGGGATACGAGCAGTACTTC. Its translation: CASSVTSGKGYEQYF.

This clone was seen a single time. The chain is built from TRBV18 and TRBJ1-1; tentative D call: TRBD1 (5 bases). Germline-derived CDR1 and CDR2 are KGHSH and LQKENI. The CDR3 covers 16 residues. With 0 bases removed from V and 6 bases from J, the gap between germline ends came to 17 bases. Written as DNA, the CDR3 is TGTGCCAGCTCACCACCCCCCCCCGACAGAATACCTGAAGCTTTCTTT. Translated, it gives CASSPPPPDRIPEAFF. Using reference TRBV18 and TRBJ1-1 for the parts outside the CDR3, the full variable domain is NAGVMQNPRHLVRRRGQEARLRCSPMKGHSHVYWYRQLPEEGLKFMVYLQKENIIDESGMPKERFSAEFPKEGPSILRIQQVVRGDSAAYFCASSPPPPDRIPEAFFGQGTRLTVV.

This clone has only one observation. The J gene is TRBJ2-1, the V gene TRBV28, with 8 nucleotides matching TRBD1. Germline trimming cut 3 bases from V and 3 bases from J; bases unmatched to any gene: 4. This CDR3 spans 15 amino acids. Germline V gene lookup returns CDR1 MDHEN and CDR2 SYDVKM. The CDR3 nucleotides read TGTGCCAGCAGTTTCTTACAGGGGGGCTACAATGAGCAGTTCTTC. This sequence encodes CASSFLQGGYNEQFF.

The V and J genes are TRBV5-1 and TRBJ2-5, with TRBD1 matching 8 bases. The germline gives CDR1 SGHRS, CDR2 YFSETQ. The CDR3 consists of 15 residues. Trimming cost V 1 base and J 4 bases; bases outside gene matches: 6. This CDR3 reads CASSLYRGIGETQYF. In nucleotides, the CDR3 is TGCGCCAGCAGCTTGTACAGGGGGATCGGAGAGACCCAGTACTTC. The whole variable domain, filled in from reference TRBV5-1 and TRBJ2-5, reads KAGVTQTPRYLIKTRGQQVTLSCSPISGHRSVSWYQQTPGQGLQFLFEYFSETQRNKGNFPGRFSGRQFSNSRSEMNVSTLELGDSALYLCASSLYRGIGETQYFGPGTRLLVL.

The sample holds one count of this clone. This chain uses TRBV1 with TRBJ1-5; no check of the table's D call, TRBD1, against the DNA was made. TRBV1 represents a pseudogene. The CDR3 consists of 16 residues. This chain's CDR3 is CTSSHRQGPSNQPQHF. The DNA of the CDR3 is TGCACCAGCAGCCACCGACAGGGGCCAAGCAATCAGCCCCAGCATTTT.

DNA of the CDR3: TGTGCCAGCAGTTTAAATTGGGCTAGCGGGAGCCTCCCGGAGCAGTTCTTC. Protein sequence: CASSLNWASGSLPEQFF. The chain has TRBV28 and TRBJ2-1, with 10 bases matching TRBD2. Germline V CDR1 and CDR2: MDHEN, SYDVKM. The CDR3 runs 17 residues. The trim removed 2 bases at V and 10 bases at J, leaving 14 bases unmatched.

The rearrangement uses TRBV5-1 and TRBJ2-5; no clear D. V was trimmed by 0 bases and J by 1 base, leaving 10 bases between them. CDR1 SGHRS and CDR2 YFSETQ come from the germline V gene. The CDR3 has 15 amino acids. CDR3 protein: CASSLGQVLQETQYF. The DNA for the CDR3 is TGCGCCAGCAGCTTGGGGCAGGTCCTCCAAGAGACCCAGTACTTC. The whole variable domain, remainder taken from reference TRBV5-1 and TRBJ2-5, is KAGVTQTPRYLIKTRGQQVTLSCSPISGHRSVSWYQQTPGQGLQFLFEYFSETQRNKGNFPGRFSGRQFSNSRSEMNVSTLELGDSALYLCASSLGQVLQETQYFGPGTRLLVL.

J is TRBJ1-1 and V is TRBV28; D might be TRBD1 (6 bases). This CDR3 is 15 amino acids long. Germline V lookup: CDR1 MDHEN, CDR2 SYDVKM. V lost 4 bases and J 5 bases, leaving 17 bases between the germline ends. In DNA form, the CDR3 reads TGTGCCAGCAGTTCGCCACAGGGCGGGGGGACTGAAGCTTTCTTT. It translates to CASSSPQGGGTEAFF.

Concerning this clone: At one boundary the junction diverges from the germline segment, which might be a read error. The CDR3 loop is CASGFRGVTEAFF. CDR3 nucleotide sequence: TGTGCCAGCGGTTTCAGGGGCGTCACTGAAGCTTTCTTT. V and J are TRBV27 and TRBJ1-1, with a possible D match to TRBD1 (6 bases). The germline CDR1 and CDR2 sequences are MNHEY and SMNVEV (reference sequence). The CDR3 spans 13 residues.

This chain connects TRBV5-1 to TRBJ2-5; 9 nucleotides agree with TRBD2. V gave up 4 bases and J gave up 5 bases; unmatched junction bases: 12. This CDR3 is 16 amino acids long. Germline CDR1 is SGHRS and CDR2 is YFSETQ. The CDR3 loop reads CASSPYRSGSKETQYF. CDR3 in DNA: TGCGCCAGCAGCCCATACCGTAGCGGGAGTAAGGAGACCCAGTACTTC.

This clone was recorded only once. The genes are TRBV7-6 and TRBJ2-1, with D perhaps assigned TRBD1 or TRBD2 (5 bases each). CDR1 SGHVS and CDR2 FNYEAQ come from the germline V gene. This CDR3 has 18 residues. V lost 5 bases and J 0 bases, leaving 20 bases between the germline ends. The CDR3 nucleotides read TGTGCCAGCAGCCCAACGGGACGGGAAATACACTCCTACAATGAGCAGTTCTTC. It specifies CASSPTGREIHSYNEQFF.

This clone came up a few times. This chain connects TRBV28 to TRBJ1-1; D gene uncertain. V lost 6 bases and J lost 7, with 12 bases in between. CDR3 length: 12 amino acids. Germline V CDR1 and CDR2: MDHEN, SYDVKM. CDR3 nucleotide sequence: TGTGCCAGCAGCCCGTTGGTCAGTGAAGCTTTCTTT. It specifies CASSPLVSEAFF.

The chain uses TRBV7-3 and TRBJ2-5; D unclear. The CDR3 covers 15 residues. The germline V gene encodes CDR1 SGHTA and CDR2 FQGTGA. V lost 5 bases and J 1 base, leaving 14 bases between the germline ends. Written as DNA, the CDR3 is TGTGCCAGCAGCCCCTATGATAGGGTCCAAGAGACCCAGTACTTC. It yields the protein CASSPYDRVQETQYF.

This chain links TRBV7-2 with TRBJ1-3; 7 positions match TRBD1. This CDR3 has 15 residues. The V and J ends lost 6 bases and 0 bases, in that order; junction bases with no gene match: 5. From germline, CDR1 is SGHTA and CDR2 FQGNSA. CDR3 DNA: TGTGCCAGCAGTTGGGACAGCCTCTCTGGAAACACCATATATTTT. The encoded protein is CASSWDSLSGNTIYF.

The rearrangement joins TRBV5-1 to TRBJ2-7; 7 nucleotides match TRBD1. CDR3 length: 14 amino acids. Germline-derived CDR1 and CDR2 are SGHRS and YFSETQ. The V gene end was trimmed by 2 bases and the J gene end by 3 bases; junction bases not matched to a gene: 5. CDR3 nucleotides: TGCGCCAGCAGCTTAGGGACAGATCGCTACGAGCAGTACTTC. Translated, it gives CASSLGTDRYEQYF.

About this clone itself: The conserved phenylalanine or tryptophan is not found at the CDR3 terminus, so this likely reflects a read error. The limits of the CDR3 on the DNA are not certain, so only TCRdb's listed CDR3 is given. V usage is TRBV6-4 and J usage is TRBJ1-4. In germline, CDR1 is MRHNA, CDR2 SNTAGT. With termini counted, the CDR3 has 9 amino acids. The CDR3 spells CASSDGYFR.

The rearrangement joins TRBV5-4 to TRBJ2-7, with TRBD1 identical over 7 bases. The CDR3 totals 15 residues. Germline V gene data show CDR1 as SGHNT and CDR2 as YYREEE (reference sequence). J gave up 4 bases and V 3 bases, and 10 bases lay outside the gene matches. DNA for the CDR3: TGTGCCAGCAGCTCCCCACCGGGACAGTCATACGAGCAGTACTTC. It is translated as CASSSPPGQSYEQYF.

The chain couples TRBV28 to TRBJ1-4; unclear D gene. Per germline, CDR1 MDHEN and CDR2 SYDVKM. V lost 3 bases to trimming and J lost 5 bases, with 7 bases between them. This CDR3 spans 13 amino acids. The CDR3: CASSFGANEKLFF. CDR3 bases: TGTGCCAGCAGTTTCGGCGCAAATGAAAAACTGTTTTTT.